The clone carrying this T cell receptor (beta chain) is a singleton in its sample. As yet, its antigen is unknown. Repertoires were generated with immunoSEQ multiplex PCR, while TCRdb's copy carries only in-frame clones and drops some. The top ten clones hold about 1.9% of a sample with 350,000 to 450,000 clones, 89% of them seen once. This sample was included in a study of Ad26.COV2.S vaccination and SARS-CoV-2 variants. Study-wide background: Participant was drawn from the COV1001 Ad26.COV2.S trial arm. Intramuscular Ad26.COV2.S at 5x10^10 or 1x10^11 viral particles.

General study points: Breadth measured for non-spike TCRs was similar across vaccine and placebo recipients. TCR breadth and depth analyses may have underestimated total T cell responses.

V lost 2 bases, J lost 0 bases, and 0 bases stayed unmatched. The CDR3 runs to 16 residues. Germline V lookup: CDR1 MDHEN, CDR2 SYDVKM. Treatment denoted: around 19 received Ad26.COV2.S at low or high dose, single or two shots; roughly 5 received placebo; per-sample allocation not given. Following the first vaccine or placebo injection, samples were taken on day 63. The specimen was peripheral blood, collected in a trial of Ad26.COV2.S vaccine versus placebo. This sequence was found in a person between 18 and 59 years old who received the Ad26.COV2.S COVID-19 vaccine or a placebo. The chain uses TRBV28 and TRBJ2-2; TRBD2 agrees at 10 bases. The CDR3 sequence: CASSLSGRANTGELFF. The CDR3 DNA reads TGTGCCAGCAGTTTAAGCGGGAGGGCGAACACCGGGGAGCTGTTTTTT.